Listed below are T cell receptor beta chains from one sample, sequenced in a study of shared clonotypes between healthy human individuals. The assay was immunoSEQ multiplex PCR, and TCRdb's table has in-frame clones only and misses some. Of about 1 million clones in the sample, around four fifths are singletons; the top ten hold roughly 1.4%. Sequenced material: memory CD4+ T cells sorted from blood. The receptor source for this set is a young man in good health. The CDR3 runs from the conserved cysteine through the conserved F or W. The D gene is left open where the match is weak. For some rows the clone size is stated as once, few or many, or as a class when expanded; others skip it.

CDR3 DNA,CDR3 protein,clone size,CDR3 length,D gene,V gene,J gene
TGCAGCGAAACCAGGATTAACTATGGCTACACCTTC,CSETRINYGYTF,.,12,.,TRBV29-1,TRBJ1-2
TGTGCCAGCAGTGAACAGGGAGGCACCGGGGAGCTGTTTTTT,CASSEQGGTGELFF,few,14,.,TRBV6-1,TRBJ2-2
TGTGCCAGCAGTGCCGGGGGCAGGGGAGGCTACGAGCAGTACTTC,CASSAGGRGGYEQYF,once,15,.,TRBV6-1,TRBJ2-7
TGTGCCAGCAGCTTGTCGGGGGGATCCTATAATTCACCCCTCCACTTT,CASSLSGGSYNSPLHF,.,16,.,TRBV5-4,TRBJ1-6
TGTGCCAGCAATCCCGGGACAGGGACCTACGAGCAGTACTTC,CASNPGTGTYEQYF,.,14,TRBD1,TRBV7-9,TRBJ2-7
TGTGCCAGCAGTTACTCGACGGGGAACACCGGGGAGCTGTTTTTT,CASSYSTGNTGELFF,once,15,.,TRBV6-6,TRBJ2-2
TGCAGCGTTGGTGAGGGTAATGAGCAGTTCTTC,CSVGEGNEQFF,.,11,.,TRBV29-1,TRBJ2-1
TGTGCCAGCACCCCGATGGAGTTCTCTGGAAACACCATATATTTT,CASTPMEFSGNTIYF,.,15,.,TRBV7-3,TRBJ1-3
TGTGCCAGCAGCTTTTTGACTAGCGGGAATAAGCAGTACTTC,CASSFLTSGNKQYF,.,14,TRBD2,TRBV11-2,TRBJ2-7
TGTGCCAGCAGCAACCGGGACGGCCTCCACGAGCAGTACTTC,CASSNRDGLHEQYF,.,14,.,TRBV21-1,TRBJ2-7
TGTGCCAGCAGTGACGGTCGCTCCTACGAGCAGTACTTC,CASSDGRSYEQYF,few,13,.,TRBV2,TRBJ2-7
TGTGCCAGCAGTGTGGGCGGGGGCATTAGCACAGATACGCAGTATTTT,CASSVGGGISTDTQYF,few,16,.,TRBV25-1,TRBJ2-3
TGTGCCAGCAGCGTGGGACAGGGGCACGACACTGAAGCTTTCTTT,CASSVGQGHDTEAFF,.,15,TRBD1,TRBV9,TRBJ1-1
TGTGCCTGGAGTAACGCGGCCCTCCGCAGCGGGCAGTATTTT,CAWSNAALRSGQYF,.,14,.,TRBV30,TRBJ2-3
TGTGCCAGCAGACAGCTTTCTGGGGCCAACGTCCTGACTTTC,CASRQLSGANVLTF,.,14,.,TRBV6-5,TRBJ2-6
TGTGCCATCAGGCAGGAGGACACCATATATTTT,CAIRQEDTIYF,many,11,.,TRBV10-3,TRBJ1-3
TGTGCCTGGAGCCCGCTACAGGGCTATGGCTACACCTTC,CAWSPLQGYGYTF,.,13,.,TRBV30,TRBJ1-2
TGTGCCAGCAGCCCCCCGGGTAGCGGACTACAAGAGACCCAGTACTTC,CASSPPGSGLQETQYF,.,16,.,TRBV7-2,TRBJ2-5
TGCGCCAGCAGCCGCGGCGGGACAGGAGGCTACGAGCAGTACTTC,CASSRGGTGGYEQYF,once,15,TRBD1,TRBV4-1,TRBJ2-7
TGTGCCAGCAGTGAATTGCGCGGGACGACAGATACGCAGTATTTT,CASSELRGTTDTQYF,.,15,.,TRBV2,TRBJ2-3
TGTGCCAGCAGTTTGGGACCTATTGGGGCCAACGTCCTGACTTTC,CASSLGPIGANVLTF,.,15,.,TRBV28,TRBJ2-6
TGCGCCAGCAGCCAAGAAAGGGGAGGGAACATTCAGTACTTC,CASSQERGGNIQYF,.,14,TRBD2,TRBV4-1,TRBJ2-4
TGTGCCAGCAGTCACAACAGGGATGAGCAGTTCTTC,CASSHNRDEQFF,.,12,.,TRBV7-9,TRBJ2-1
TGTGCTAGTGGCCTGACAGGGGCGACGGGCGAGCAGTACTTC,CASGLTGATGEQYF,.,14,TRBD1,TRBV12-5,TRBJ2-7
TGTGCCAGCAGCTCAGACGCAGGCACAGATACGCAGTATTTT,CASSSDAGTDTQYF,.,14,.,TRBV7-9,TRBJ2-3
TGTGCCTGGAGTGGGGGGACAGGGTTAGCATACGAGCAGTACTTC,CAWSGGTGLAYEQYF,.,15,TRBD1,TRBV30,TRBJ2-7
TGTGCCAGCAGCAAAGGCAACAGCTCCTACGAGCAGTACTTC,CASSKGNSSYEQYF,.,14,.,TRBV21-1,TRBJ2-7
TGCAGCGCCGGCGGGGGGGGGACAGATACGCAGTATTTT,CSAGGGGTDTQYF,once,13,TRBD2,TRBV29-1,TRBJ2-3